The clone carrying this T cell receptor (beta chain) has a count of ten or more. Antigen specificity is unknown. TCRdb used MiXCR to reprocess the RT-PCR reads, holding one entry per CDR3 protein. The sample yields approximately 170,000 distinct CDR3 sequences, 13% to 15% seen once. This sample is part of a study of response to subunit inactivated influenza vaccine. General observations from the study: Authors suggested each seasonal influenza vaccination recruits few new T cells.

Between the trimmed V and J ends, which lost 7 bases and 0 bases, there was a span of 6 bases. CDR1 is SQVTM, CDR2 ANQGSEA, per germline. This CDR3 region has 11 residues. The clonotype originates from a man between 50 and 59 years old who received an inactivated influenza vaccine. The source material was CD8+ T cells sorted from PBMCs, sampled 4 to 6 days after vaccination. V and J are TRBV29-1 and TRBJ1-2; no clear D gene. This chain's CDR3 is CSAMTNYGYTF. The CDR3 DNA reads as TGCAGCGCAATGACTAACTATGGCTACACCTTC. Combining the CDR3 with reference TRBV29-1 and TRBJ1-2 gives the whole variable domain SAVISQKPSRDICQRGTSLTIQCQVDSQVTMMFWYRQQPGQSLTLIATANQGSEATYESGFVIDKFPISRPNLTFSTLTVSNMSPEDSSIYLCSAMTNYGYTFGSGTRLTVV.